The T cell receptor beta chain under discussion was sequenced for a study of lymphopenia after photon versus proton radiotherapy. General observations from the study: Under photons, naive T cells and diversity fell while effector/memory populations rose. Post-nadir TCR diversity decline inversely tracked overall survival among those who died. Oligoclonal CD8+ Temra expansion after nadir drove photon patients' diversity drop. Only patients who died were analyzed for survival; proton advantage is unproven.

In regard to this clone: Its antigen remains unidentified.

Sequencing used immunoSEQ multiplex PCR; TCRdb keeps in-frame clones, though not all of them. The data contain some 45,000 clones, about four fifths of them singletons. CDR3 length equals 14 residues. Germline CDR1 is MDHEN and CDR2 is SYDVKM. Germline trimming cut 5 bases from V and 6 bases from J; bases unmatched to any gene: 7. The input for sequencing was peripheral blood, taken from a patient treated with proton-based radiotherapy. This TCR was recovered from a woman aged 70 to 79 with pancreatic cancer. The chain employs TRBV28 and TRBJ2-7, with 10 positions matching TRBD1. CDR3 nucleotide sequence: TGTGCCAGCAGTCCCGGGACAGGGGCTCCCGAGCAGTACTTC. This codes for CASSPGTGAPEQYF.